The 5 T cell receptor beta chains given below trace back to one sample, sequenced in a study of vaccination and CD4 T cells after COVID-19. Antigen specificity for these receptors is unknown. An Oncomine TCR Beta short-read assay was used to sequence the DNA from cultured CD4+ T cells. TCRdb re-called the PCR reads with MiXCR, one entry per CDR3 protein. The repertoire has 10,000 or so distinct CDR3 sequences, less than 40% of them found once; the top ten carry nearly 30%. Noted treatment: approximately nine-day PBMC culture with coronavirus spike peptide pools or control peptides (ViraFEST assay). Sequencing was performed on cultured CD4+ T cells from blood. Receptors were obtained from a human donor with COVID-19.

This clonotype has a handful of counts. J is TRBJ2-5 and V is TRBV12-3 or TRBV12-4, with 9 bases matching TRBD1. The CDR3 covers 11 residues. V shed 6 bases and J 9 bases; nucleotides not matched to a gene: 2. For the CDR3, the DNA is TGTGCCAGCAGGGGGGACAGGGCCCAGTACTTC. This gives the protein CASRGDRAQYF.

The rearrangement uses TRBV28 and TRBJ2-1; a possible D gene is TRBD1 (6 bases). Trimming took 10 bases from V and 0 from J, leaving 16 bases between them. The germline V gene encodes CDR1 MDHEN and CDR2 SYDVKM. The CDR3 extends over 15 amino acids. In nucleotides, the CDR3 is TGTGCCATCGGGGCTACAGGGAGCTCCTACAATGAGCAGTTCTTC. Translation: CAIGATGSSYNEQFF.

The chain has TRBV20-1 and TRBJ2-7; a possible D gene is TRBD2 (5 bases). This CDR3 region has 12 residues. With 3 bases removed from V and 5 bases from J, the gap between germline ends came to 11 bases. CDR1 and CDR2 from the germline V gene are DFQATT and SNEGSKA (reference sequence). The CDR3: CSARGDMNEQYF. CDR3 DNA sequence: TGCAGTGCTAGGGGAGACATGAACGAGCAGTACTTC.

A few counts support this clonotype. This chain links TRBV15 with TRBJ1-1; D is perhaps TRBD1 (6 bases). The CDR3 is 15 residues long. Trimming removed 3 bases from V and 1 base from J, with 12 bases in between. CDR1 is LNHNV, CDR2 YYDKDF, per germline (reference sequence). The CDR3 sequence is CATSRVLQGNTEAFF. The CDR3 DNA is TGTGCCACCAGCAGGGTTTTACAGGGGAACACTGAAGCTTTCTTT.

The chain combines TRBV19 with TRBJ2-3, with TRBD2 matching 9 bases. V shed 3 bases and J 3 bases; nucleotides not matched to a gene: 4. Germline loops: CDR1 LNHDA, CDR2 SQIVND (reference sequence). This CDR3 contains 15 residues. As DNA, the CDR3 is TGTGCCAGTAGTATTGCGGGGGGGACTACAGATACGCAGTATTTT. Translated: CASSIAGGTTDTQYF.